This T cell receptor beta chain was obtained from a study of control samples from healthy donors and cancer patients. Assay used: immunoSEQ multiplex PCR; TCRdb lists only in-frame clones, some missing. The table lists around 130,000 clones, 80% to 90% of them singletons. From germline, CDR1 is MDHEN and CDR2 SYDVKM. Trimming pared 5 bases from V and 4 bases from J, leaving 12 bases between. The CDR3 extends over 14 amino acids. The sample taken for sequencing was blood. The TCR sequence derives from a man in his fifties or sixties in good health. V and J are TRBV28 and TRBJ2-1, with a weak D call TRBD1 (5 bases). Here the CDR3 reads CASSPAQVYNEQFF. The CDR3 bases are TGTGCCAGCAGTCCCGCACAGGTATACAATGAGCAGTTCTTC.